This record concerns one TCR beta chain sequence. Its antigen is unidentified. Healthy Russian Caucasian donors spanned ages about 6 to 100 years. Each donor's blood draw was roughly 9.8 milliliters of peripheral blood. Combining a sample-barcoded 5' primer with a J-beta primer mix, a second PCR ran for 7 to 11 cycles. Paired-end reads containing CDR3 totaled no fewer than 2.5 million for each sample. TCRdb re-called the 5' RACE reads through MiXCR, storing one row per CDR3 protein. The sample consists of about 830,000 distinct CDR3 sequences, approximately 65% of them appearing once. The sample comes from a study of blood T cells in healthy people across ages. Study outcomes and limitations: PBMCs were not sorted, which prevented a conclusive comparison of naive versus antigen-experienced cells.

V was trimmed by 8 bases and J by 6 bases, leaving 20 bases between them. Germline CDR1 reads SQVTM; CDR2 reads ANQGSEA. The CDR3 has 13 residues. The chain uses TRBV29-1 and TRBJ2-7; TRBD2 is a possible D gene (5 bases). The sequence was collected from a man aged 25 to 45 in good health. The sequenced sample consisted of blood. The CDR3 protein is CSPREGRRSEQYF. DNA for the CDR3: TGCAGCCCCCGAGAGGGCAGGCGGAGCGAGCAGTACTTC.